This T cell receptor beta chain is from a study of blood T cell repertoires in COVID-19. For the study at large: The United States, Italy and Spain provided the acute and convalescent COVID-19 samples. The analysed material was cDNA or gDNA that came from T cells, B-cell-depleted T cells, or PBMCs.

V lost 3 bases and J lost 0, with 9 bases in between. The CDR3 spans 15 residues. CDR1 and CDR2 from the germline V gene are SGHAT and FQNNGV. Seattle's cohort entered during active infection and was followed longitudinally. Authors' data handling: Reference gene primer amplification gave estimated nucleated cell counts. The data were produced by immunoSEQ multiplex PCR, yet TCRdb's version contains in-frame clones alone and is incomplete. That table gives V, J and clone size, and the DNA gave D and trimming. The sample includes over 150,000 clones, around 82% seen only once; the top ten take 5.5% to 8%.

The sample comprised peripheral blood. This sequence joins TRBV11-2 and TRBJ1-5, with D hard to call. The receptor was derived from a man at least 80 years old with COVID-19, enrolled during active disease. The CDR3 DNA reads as TGTGCCAGCAGCTTTAACAGCTATAGCAATCAGCCCCAGCATTTT. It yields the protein CASSFNSYSNQPQHF.